The text below deals with one TCR beta chain. Which antigen it targets is not known. No clone much larger than this one lies a single base away; base qualities are absent. This was a case-control study nested in a cohort of healthcare workers in London, UK, who had nasopharyngeal swab PCR tests and blood samples taken every week. Healthcare workers were recruited between 23 and 31 March 2020, during the week of the UK lockdown, and were followed weekly for up to roughly 15 weeks. The sample is drawn from a study of early T cells in non-severe SARS-CoV-2 infection (dated by TCRdb to about 2021). General notes on the study: TCR sequencing used bulk RNA from unsorted whole blood, so alpha and beta chains could not be paired. Study-wide conclusions, independent of this receptor: Matching against VDJdb was skewed toward anti-spike CD8 responses, likely underestimated virus-specific expansions, and missed private and CD4 specificities.

The CDR3 measures 13 amino acids from cysteine to phenylalanine. The sequence is cut down to CDR3 DNA, 39 bases in frame from base 1. V loses 6 bases of germline sequence and J loses 2 bases, and the interval between the two ends is 10 bases. CDR1 and CDR2 are read off the germline V gene as KGHDR and SFDVKD. The library was generated by 5' RACE. Sequencing was performed on a NextSeq 500. Unique molecular identifiers were attached to individual cDNA molecules in the TCR library protocol so that sequencing error and PCR bias could be corrected. Both TCR alpha and beta chains were sequenced, and tight co-correlation was observed between alpha and beta sequence abundances in each sample. The source study handled its data this way. V gene, J gene and CDR3 annotation of TCR sequences was performed with Decombinator V4. Expanded TCRs were defined as changing significantly between any two time points under a Poisson model with p below 0.0001. TCR abundances were normalised to the total number of TCRs sequenced per sample and were expressed as counts per million. TRAV1-2 paired with TRAJ12, TRAJ20 or TRAJ33 defined MAIT TCRs, while TRAV10 paired with TRAJ18 defined iNKT TCRs. VDJdb, accessed 1 November 2021, was searched for CMV, EBV and SARS-CoV-2 annotated TCRs, excluding TCRs annotated for multiple antigens. TCRdb cleaned the public reads at Q25 with fastp, built clones with MiXCR and kept in-frame beta chains. Rows are unified per CDR3 protein, each entry keeping the most common DNA and genes. These V and J calls rely on TCRdb rather than the paper's analysis. This sample has about 100,000 distinct CDR3 sequences in its table, and approximately 12% of those were observed once. The top ten hold roughly 7.1% of the sample.

Material: whole blood. This sequence originates from an adult who was a healthcare worker with PCR-confirmed SARS-CoV-2 infection or an uninfected control (not recorded which). The chain couples TRBV24-1 to TRBJ2-7; 6 matching bases give a weak D call of TRBD1. The CDR3 has the sequence CATSPGETYEQYF. The nucleotide sequence is TGTGCCACCAGTCCAGGGGAGACCTACGAGCAGTACTTC.